These T cell receptor beta chains were read from a single sample in a study of blood T cell repertoires in COVID-19. Produced via immunoSEQ multiplex PCR; TCRdb's table is partial and in-frame only. The data contain roughly 200,000 clones, approximately 83% of them seen just once; the ten biggest clones take up about 27%. The sequenced sample was peripheral blood. These TCRs come from a man aged 40-49 years with acute or convalescent COVID-19. The CDR3 runs from the conserved cysteine through the conserved F or W. The order of the fields is J gene, V gene, clone size, D gene, CDR3 protein, CDR3 DNA. A D gene is named only where the DNA matches it firmly. The size entry is marked missing in some rows and otherwise reads once, few, many or a size class.

j_gene: TRBJ2-5; v_gene: TRBV29-1; abundance: NA; d_gene: TRBD2; CDR3aa: CSDLLAGGPQYF; CDR3nt: TGCAGCGATCTCCTAGCGGGAGGGCCCCAGTACTTC
j_gene: TRBJ1-6; v_gene: TRBV7-3; abundance: NA; d_gene: TRBD1; CDR3aa: CASSSTIPGQGNSPLHF; CDR3nt: TGTGCCAGCAGCTCGACTATTCCGGGACAGGGGAATTCACCCCTCCACTTT
j_gene: TRBJ1-1; v_gene: TRBV5-5; abundance: few; d_gene: TRBD1; CDR3aa: CASSRFLSTGPNTEAFF; CDR3nt: TGTGCCAGCAGCCGGTTCCTTTCGACAGGGCCAAACACTGAAGCTTTCTTT
j_gene: TRBJ2-1; v_gene: TRBV4-1; abundance: few; d_gene: TRBD1; CDR3aa: CASSHPADRTNYNEQFF; CDR3nt: TGCGCCAGCAGTCATCCTGCGGACAGGACCAATTACAATGAGCAGTTCTTC
j_gene: TRBJ1-4; v_gene: TRBV5-6; abundance: NA; d_gene: NA; CDR3aa: CASSLFLRQGGEKLFF; CDR3nt: TGTGCCAGCAGCTTATTCCTCAGGCAAGGGGGTGAAAAACTGTTTTTT
j_gene: TRBJ1-1; v_gene: TRBV7-3; abundance: NA; d_gene: NA; CDR3aa: CASSSTQGTEAFF; CDR3nt: TGTGCCAGCAGCTCTACACAGGGTACTGAAGCTTTCTTT
j_gene: TRBJ2-7; v_gene: TRBV6-5; abundance: NA; d_gene: NA; CDR3aa: CASKFQDSYEQYF; CDR3nt: TGTGCCAGCAAGTTCCAGGACTCCTACGAGCAGTACTTC
j_gene: TRBJ2-3; v_gene: TRBV6-5; abundance: NA; d_gene: TRBD1; CDR3aa: CASRTGLSTDTQYF; CDR3nt: TGTGCCAGTCGGACAGGCCTTAGCACAGATACGCAGTATTTT
j_gene: TRBJ2-2; v_gene: TRBV2; abundance: NA; d_gene: TRBD2; CDR3aa: CASSEGLAGGPGELFF; CDR3nt: TGTGCCAGCAGTGAGGGACTAGCGGGAGGTCCCGGGGAGCTGTTTTTT
j_gene: TRBJ2-7; v_gene: TRBV7-9; abundance: few; d_gene: TRBD2; CDR3aa: CASSQNSGRVDEQYF; CDR3nt: TGTGCCAGCAGCCAAAATAGCGGGAGGGTCGACGAGCAGTACTTC
j_gene: TRBJ2-5; v_gene: TRBV3-1/TRBV3-2; abundance: NA; d_gene: NA; CDR3aa: CASSQGGGGGETQYF; CDR3nt: TGTGCCAGCAGCCAAGGCGGCGGGGGCGGCGAGACCCAGTACTTC
j_gene: TRBJ2-1; v_gene: TRBV3-1/TRBV3-2; abundance: NA; d_gene: NA; CDR3aa: CASSQGLAEIIKQFF; CDR3nt: TGTGCCAGCAGCCAAGGGTTAGCGGAAATTATCAAGCAGTTCTTC
j_gene: TRBJ1-1; v_gene: TRBV5-6; abundance: NA; d_gene: NA; CDR3aa: CASSLGGARTEAFF; CDR3nt: TGTGCCAGCAGCTTGGGCGGGGCGCGTACTGAAGCTTTCTTT
j_gene: TRBJ2-5; v_gene: TRBV3-1/TRBV3-2; abundance: NA; d_gene: TRBD2; CDR3aa: CASSSLGLAARETQYF; CDR3nt: TGTGCCAGCAGCTCTCTAGGACTAGCGGCGAGGGAGACCCAGTACTTC
j_gene: TRBJ1-2; v_gene: TRBV5-1; abundance: NA; d_gene: NA; CDR3aa: CASSLDTTGWQDRGGYTF; CDR3nt: TGCGCCAGCAGCTTGGACACCACCGGGTGGCAGGATCGGGGTGGCTACACCTTC
j_gene: TRBJ2-3; v_gene: TRBV7-2; abundance: once; d_gene: NA; CDR3aa: CASSGPGLLSTDTQYF; CDR3nt: TGTGCCAGCAGCGGACCGGGACTGTTGAGCACAGATACGCAGTATTTT
j_gene: TRBJ1-2; v_gene: TRBV20-1; abundance: few; d_gene: TRBD1; CDR3aa: CSAGQNYGYTF; CDR3nt: TGCAGTGCGGGACAGAACTATGGCTACACCTTC
j_gene: TRBJ1-2; v_gene: TRBV18; abundance: NA; d_gene: NA; CDR3aa: CASSPGDFPGYGYTF; CDR3nt: TGTGCCAGCTCACCGGGTGATTTCCCGGGCTATGGCTACACCTTC
j_gene: TRBJ2-1; v_gene: TRBV6-2/TRBV6-3; abundance: few; d_gene: TRBD2; CDR3aa: CASSYHRTSGGNEQFF; CDR3nt: TGTGCCAGCAGTTACCATCGGACTAGCGGGGGCAATGAGCAGTTCTTC
j_gene: TRBJ1-5; v_gene: TRBV6-1; abundance: NA; d_gene: NA; CDR3aa: CASSEALQGSNQPQHF; CDR3nt: TGTGCCAGCAGTGAAGCCCTTCAGGGTAGCAATCAGCCCCAGCATTTT